This TCR beta chain was profiled in a study of blood T cells in healthy people across ages. Through a sample-barcoded 5' primer and a J-beta primer mix, a second PCR was run for roughly 6 to 12 cycles. TCRdb re-derived calls from the 5' RACE reads in MiXCR, one entry per CDR3 protein. Of hundreds of thousands of distinct CDR3 sequences listed, roughly 26% were seen once; the top ten hold under 3%. The length of the CDR3 is 17 residues. Germline V gene lookup returns CDR1 DFQATT and CDR2 SNEGSKA (reference sequence). V trimming: 4 bases; J trimming: 5 bases; junction bases outside the gene matches: 16. In addition, the sample was reused for a study of T cells of mothers and their children. As that study records: From each mother came over 9.5 million TCR beta CDR3 reads, and from each child came 3 million to 3.5 million.

The source is a boy aged 5-17 years in good health. The sample consisted of blood. The gene calls are TRBV20-1 and TRBJ2-5; 10 bases are shared with TRBD2. CDR3: CSAKKRRLAGEKETQYF. CDR3 coding DNA: TGCAGTGCTAAGAAGAGGAGGCTAGCGGGGGAGAAGGAGACCCAGTACTTC.